A selection of T cell receptor beta chains follows, all from one sample in a study of response to subunit inactivated influenza vaccine. TCRdb independently ran MiXCR on the RT-PCR reads; one entry per CDR3 protein. This table holds roughly 290,000 distinct CDR3 sequences, 21% found once. The sample was PBMCs from blood, taken approximately 20 months after vaccination. The receptors originated from a man in his fifties or sixties who received an inactivated influenza vaccine. The CDR3 runs from the conserved cysteine through the conserved F or W. A D gene is named only where the DNA matches it firmly. Clone size is not always given. Where it is, it says once, few, many or a class for expanded clones.

clone_size | d_call | j_call | v_call | cdr3_length | cdr3_aa | cdr3_nt
NA | NA | TRBJ1-4 | TRBV9 | 13 | CASSVDLKEKLFF | TGTGCCAGCAGCGTAGATCTCAAAGAGAAACTGTTTTTT
few | NA | TRBJ1-4 | TRBV7-6 | 15 | CASSLGGNLGEKLFF | TGTGCCAGCAGCTTAGGTGGCAATTTAGGGGAAAAACTGTTTTTT
NA | NA | TRBJ2-1 | TRBV7-2 | 15 | CASSLSSATYNEQFF | TGTGCCAGCAGCTTAAGTAGCGCCACTTACAATGAGCAGTTCTTC
few | TRBD1 | TRBJ2-5 | TRBV10-3 | 15 | CAIRKKQGPQETQYF | TGTGCCATCAGGAAGAAACAGGGGCCACAAGAGACCCAGTACTTC
NA | NA | TRBJ2-7 | TRBV5-5 | 13 | CASSLPDPYEQYF | TGTGCCAGCAGCTTGCCAGATCCCTACGAGCAGTACTTC
NA | TRBD1 | TRBJ2-5 | TRBV9 | 15 | CASSAHWTGQETQYF | TGTGCCAGCAGCGCCCACTGGACAGGGCAAGAGACCCAGTACTTC
many | TRBD1 | TRBJ1-1 | TRBV2 | 18 | CASSLEFGQGEANTEAFF | TGTGCCAGCAGTTTAGAATTTGGACAGGGGGAGGCGAACACTGAAGCTTTCTTT
NA | NA | TRBJ1-2 | TRBV19 | 15 | CASSPGRLTNYGYTF | TGTGCCAGTAGTCCCGGTCGACTGACTAACTATGGCTACACCTTC
NA | NA | TRBJ1-3 | TRBV20-1 | 15 | CSALRAQGPGNTIYF | TGCAGTGCTCTACGGGCTCAGGGGCCCGGAAACACCATATATTTT
NA | NA | TRBJ2-2 | TRBV29-1 | 14 | CSVPSRTNTGELFF | TGCAGCGTCCCTTCTAGAACGAACACCGGGGAGCTGTTTTTT
NA | NA | TRBJ1-1 | TRBV9 | 15 | CASSVSHRVNTEAFF | TGTGCCAGCAGCGTCAGTCACAGGGTGAACACTGAAGCTTTCTTT
few | NA | TRBJ1-1 | TRBV6-6 | 13 | CASSYDGNTEAFF | TGTGCCAGCAGTTACGACGGGAACACTGAAGCTTTCTTT
few | NA | TRBJ1-1 | TRBV5-1 | 15 | CASSLEQGGSTEAFF | TGCGCCAGCAGCTTGGAACAGGGTGGTTCCACTGAAGCTTTCTTT
many | NA | TRBJ1-2 | TRBV4-2 | 14 | CASGESNSNYGYTF | TGTGCCAGCGGAGAATCTAATAGCAACTATGGCTACACCTTC
few | NA | TRBJ2-3 | TRBV29-1 | 14 | CSVEQGLITDTQYF | TGCAGCGTTGAACAGGGTTTAATAACAGATACGCAGTATTTT
NA | NA | TRBJ2-7 | TRBV9 | 14 | CASSPRTKTYEQYF | TGTGCCAGCAGCCCTAGGACGAAGACGTACGAGCAGTACTTC
NA | NA | TRBJ2-5 | TRBV7-8 | 14 | CASSLGFGKETQYF | TGTGCCAGCAGCTTAGGTTTTGGGAAAGAGACCCAGTACTTC
few | NA | TRBJ2-3 | TRBV18 | 18 | CASSRTGGQRYGADTQYF | TGTGCCAGCTCACGTACCGGGGGTCAGAGGTACGGTGCAGATACGCAGTATTTT
NA | NA | TRBJ2-5 | TRBV5-5 | 14 | CASSIRTEEEAQYF | TGTGCCAGCAGCATCAGGACGGAGGAAGAGGCCCAGTACTTC
few | TRBD2 | TRBJ2-1 | TRBV19 | 15 | CASSIASGTYNEQFF | TGTGCCAGTAGTATAGCTAGCGGGACGTACAATGAGCAGTTCTTC
few | TRBD1 | TRBJ1-5 | TRBV30 | 12 | CARDRGIQPQHF | TGTGCCAGAGACAGGGGAATTCAGCCCCAGCATTTT
NA | TRBD2 | TRBJ2-1 | TRBV20-1 | 14 | CSALAGGPYNEQFF | TGCAGTGCTTTAGCGGGAGGGCCATACAATGAGCAGTTCTTC
NA | TRBD1 | TRBJ2-7 | TRBV4-3 | 14 | CASRTPGQGREQYF | TGCGCCAGCAGAACTCCGGGACAGGGACGGGAGCAGTACTTC
NA | NA | TRBJ1-1 | TRBV3-1 | 13 | CASRRTDYTEAFF | TGTGCCAGCAGACGGACGGATTACACTGAAGCTTTCTTT
many | NA | TRBJ2-7 | TRBV9 | 14 | CASNGGTASYEQYF | TGTGCCAGCAATGGGGGGACCGCATCCTACGAGCAGTACTTC
NA | NA | TRBJ1-6 | TRBV6-1 | 14 | CASSEVRVNSPLHF | TGTGCCAGCAGTGAAGTCAGGGTTAATTCACCCCTCCACTTT
NA | NA | TRBJ1-1 | TRBV5-1 | 18 | CASSLGFLVTRGPTEAFF | TGCGCCAGCAGCTTGGGTTTCCTAGTAACCAGGGGACCCACGGAAGCTTTCTTT
few | NA | TRBJ1-2 | TRBV18 | 15 | CASSPPTGSNYGYTF | TGTGCCAGCTCACCGCCGACAGGCTCCAACTATGGCTACACCTTC
many | TRBD2 | TRBJ2-7 | TRBV9 | 15 | CASSVDGTSGNWQYF | TGTGCCAGCAGCGTAGATGGGACTAGCGGGAATTGGCAGTACTTC
NA | TRBD2 | TRBJ2-7 | TRBV7-2 | 13 | CASSTGLVYEQYF | TGTGCCAGCAGCACGGGACTAGTCTACGAGCAGTACTTC
few | TRBD1 | TRBJ2-3 | TRBV15 | 13 | CAVGDRAPDTQYF | TGTGCCGTAGGGGACAGGGCCCCAGATACGCAGTATTTT
many | NA | TRBJ1-2 | TRBV4-1 | 14 | CASSQGGSVDGYTF | TGCGCCAGCAGCCAAGGGGGGTCCGTAGATGGCTACACCTTC
NA | NA | TRBJ1-5 | TRBV28 | 16 | CASSTRGWQSNQPQHF | TGTGCCAGCAGTACACGGGGGTGGCAGTCCAATCAGCCCCAGCATTTT
NA | NA | TRBJ1-6 | TRBV4-3 | 14 | CASSQDWIGSPLHF | TGCGCCAGCAGCCAAGACTGGATAGGATCACCCCTCCACTTT
NA | TRBD2 | TRBJ2-2 | TRBV4-3 | 16 | CASSPLAGGYTGELFF | TGCGCCAGCAGCCCACTAGCGGGGGGATACACCGGGGAGCTGTTTTTT
NA | NA | TRBJ2-1 | TRBV24-1 | 13 | CATSDLNYNEQFF | TGTGCCACCAGTGATTTAAACTACAATGAGCAGTTCTTC
many | NA | TRBJ1-3 | TRBV10-2 | 11 | CASGVGNTIYF | TGCGCCAGCGGGGTTGGAAACACCATATATTTT
many | NA | TRBJ1-2 | TRBV7-8 | 13 | CASSTGGYGGYTF | TGTGCCAGCAGCACCGGGGGGTACGGTGGCTACACCTTC
many | NA | TRBJ1-5 | TRBV6-6 | 13 | CASNRASNQPQHF | TGTGCCAGCAACAGGGCTAGCAATCAGCCCCAGCATTTT